The entry below gives a single TCR beta chain sequence along with its context. What this receptor recognizes is not known. Base qualities were left out, and no much larger clone turns up one base away. The sample is drawn from a study of CD8 T cells in Susac syndrome (dated by TCRdb to between 2018 and 2021). About the study as a whole: Of the Susac syndrome patients who were sequenced, five or six had clinically active disease and fewer than ten were in clinical remission. At blood withdrawal, Susac syndrome patients were therapy-naive, treated with corticosteroids (with IVIg additionally given to some), or treated with IVIg alone. CD8+ T cell repertoire clonality was compared between some 13 healthy donors, some 14 Susac syndrome patients and 15 multiple sclerosis patients. Repertoire sequencing was used to test whether CD8+ T cell activation and differentiation in Susac syndrome was antigen driven. General conclusions and limits of the study: Susac syndrome CD8+ repertoires showed clonal expansion, highest in CD8+ TEMRA cells and greater in clinically active than remitting patients. Looking at Susac-specific public clones, the researchers identified approximately 15 in the total CD8+ repertoire and 4 or 5 in the CD8+ TEMRA repertoire. The TCR sequencing and HLA analysis was acknowledged to have included a relatively small number of individuals.

CDR1 and CDR2, looked up from the germline V gene, are SQVTM and ANQGSEA. From its cysteine to its phenylalanine, the CDR3 spans 8 amino acids. Only the CDR3 part of the read is kept: 24 bases, read in frame from the first base. V drops 8 bases and J drops 8 bases, leaving 6 bases in between. Peripheral blood CD8+ and CD4+ T cells from healthy donors, Susac syndrome patients and multiple sclerosis patients were profiled using high-throughput TCR beta sequencing. Recently defined diagnostic criteria for definite or probable disease were met by the Susac syndrome patients. Bulk CD8+ and CD4+ T cells were purified by magnetic negative isolation, while CD8+ TEMRA cells were enriched using FACS. Blood was collected in EDTA tubes and processed within 24 hours, with PBMCs isolated through density gradient centrifugation. PBMCs intended for TCR sequencing were frozen in liquid nitrogen and were later thawed in a 37 degrees C water bath. The sorted or isolated CD4+, CD8+ and CD8+ TEMRA cells reached a purity of at least 90%.

RNA was extracted using the RNeasy kit, and roughly 0.5 to 1 ug of the RNA was reverse transcribed with random hexamers. The immunoSEQ multiplex PCR assay, covering 54 Vbeta and 13 Jbeta segments, was used to amplify TCR beta CDR3 regions. Bias from PCR amplification was corrected by using a synthetic template baseline for primer optimization and for computational correction. The paper's data handling went like this. Reads were annotated to V, D and J genes per IMGT and analyzed with immunoSEQ Analyzer, keeping only productive sequences. Clonality was computed as one minus Shannon entropy normalized by log2 of the number of productive unique sequences. For each patient and control, public and private clones were evaluated within the 100 most prevalent clones. A clone was defined as Susac-specific if it was absent from the healthy and MS cohorts, from roughly 980 published viral clones and from other ImmuneACCESS disease sequences. Through fastp at Q25 and MiXCR, TCRdb rebuilt clones from the public reads, retaining in-frame beta chains. Each entry merges the rows of one CDR3 protein and shows their most common DNA and genes. These V and J calls originate from TCRdb's pipeline instead of the authors' own analysis. This sample gives roughly 130,000 distinct CDR3 sequences in total; 85% to 95% of them show up just once. The ten biggest clones cover roughly 0.29% of the sample.

This chain joins TRBV29-1 to TRBJ1-1; there is no confident call for the D gene. Sequencing was done on a sample of CD8+ T cells from PBMCs. This TCR was recovered from a human donor with Susac syndrome. The bases are TGCAGCACCTCGGAAGCTTTCTTT. Its translation reads: CSTSEAFF.